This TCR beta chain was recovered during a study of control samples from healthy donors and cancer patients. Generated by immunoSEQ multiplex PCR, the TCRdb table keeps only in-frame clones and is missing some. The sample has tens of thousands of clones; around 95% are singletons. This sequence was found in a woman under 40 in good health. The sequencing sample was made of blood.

The CDR3 is CASSMKGASYEQYF. As DNA, the CDR3 is TGTGCCAGTAGTATGAAAGGGGCCTCCTACGAGCAGTACTTC. V and J are TRBV19 and TRBJ2-7, with TRBD1 as a possible D gene (5 bases). Germline V CDR1 and CDR2: LNHDA, SQIVND (reference sequence). There are 14 residues in the CDR3. Trimming removed 3 bases at V and 0 bases at J, with 9 bases between.